Below, 23 T cell receptor beta chains from the same sample are listed, as sequenced in a study of T cells in Graves' hyperthyroidism and ophthalmopathy. Amplified regions were TCR beta CDR3 sequences from RNA transcripts. An initial round of RT-PCR targeting the TCR CDR3 relied on the HTBI primer set. One entry per CDR3 protein results from TCRdb running MiXCR on the multiplex PCR reads. This table has approximately 600,000 distinct CDR3 sequences, under 25% appearing once. Sequenced material: blood. Receptors originate from a man aged 25-40 years with Graves' ophthalmopathy.

This clonotype was observed at least ten times. V is TRBV18 and J is TRBJ2-3; 11 bases line up with TRBD1. The CDR3 runs 15 residues. After removal of 1 base from V and 3 bases from J, the junction contained 0 bases not matched to a gene. The germline V gene encodes CDR1 KGHSH and CDR2 LQKENI. The CDR3 DNA reads TGTGCCAGCTCACCACGGGACAGGGGGACAGATACGCAGTATTTT. Translated, it gives CASSPRDRGTDTQYF.

This clonotype was observed a handful of times. The chain carries TRBV6-1 and TRBJ2-7; TRBD1 or TRBD2 may be the D gene (5 bases each). This CDR3 has 16 amino acids. Germline CDR1 MNHNS, CDR2 SASEGT. V shed 5 bases and J shed 0 bases, with 17 bases lying between them. The CDR3 bases are TGTGCCAGCAGTCCCTCCGGGGCACAGAGCTCCTACGAGCAGTACTTC. Protein product: CASSPSGAQSSYEQYF.

This clonotype was counted a few times. The rearrangement links TRBV30 to TRBJ2-7; D is ambiguous. CDR1 and CDR2 from the germline V gene are GTSNPN and SVGIG (reference sequence). V dropped 2 bases and J dropped 0 bases, with 14 bases sitting between them. The CDR3 contains 15 residues. The CDR3 loop reads CAWSPRTATSYEQYF. CDR3 bases: TGTGCCTGGAGTCCCCGGACCGCTACCTCCTACGAGCAGTACTTC.

CDR3 residues: CSVEDRLAGSTQYF. The CDR3, as DNA: TGCAGCGTTGAAGATCGTTTGGCAGGGTCGACCCAGTACTTC. V gene TRBV29-1 combines with J gene TRBJ2-5, with D maybe TRBD1 (5 bases). CDR1 is SQVTM, CDR2 ANQGSEA, per germline. V lost 0 bases, J lost 7 bases, and 15 bases lay in between. The CDR3 is 14 amino acids.

The CDR3 loop is CASSLSGSATDTQYF. The CDR3 bases are TGTGCCAGCAGCCTTAGCGGGAGCGCGACAGATACGCAGTATTTT. This rearrangement joins TRBV7-3 to TRBJ2-3; TRBD2 agrees at 9 bases. After removal of 5 bases from V and 3 bases from J, the junction contained 6 bases not matched to a gene. This CDR3 region has 15 residues. Germline V gene sequence: CDR1 SGHTA, CDR2 FQGTGA.

This clonotype was counted at least ten times. The chain combines TRBV6-1 with TRBJ1-2, with TRBD1 as a possible D gene (5 bases). The V gene lost 6 bases and the J gene lost 6 bases, with 11 bases spanning the gap. The germline gives CDR1 MNHNS, CDR2 SASEGT. The CDR3 extends over 12 amino acids. CDR3 coding DNA: TGTGCCAGCAGGCTCGGGGCAGATGGCTACACCTTC. It codes for CASRLGADGYTF.

The genes are TRBV4-1 and TRBJ2-2; the match to TRBD2 covers 7 bases. Unmatched junction bases numbered 4, after V lost 0 bases and J lost 6 bases. The CDR3 runs 15 residues. Germline V gives CDR1 MGHRA, CDR2 YSYEKL. The CDR3 loop is CASSQDQGGAGELFF. Written as DNA, the CDR3 is TGCGCCAGCAGCCAAGATCAGGGAGGGGCCGGGGAGCTGTTTTTT.

This clonotype appeared many times. The V call is TRBV7-2, the J call TRBJ2-2, with no clear D. The V end lost 1 base, the J end lost 1 base, and 4 bases lay between the germline ends. Germline V gene sequence: CDR1 SGHTA, CDR2 FQGNSA. The CDR3 totals 14 residues. The CDR3 sequence: CASSLELNTGELFF. In DNA form, the CDR3 reads TGTGCCAGCAGCTTAGAACTGAACACCGGGGAGCTGTTTTTT.

Comments on this clonotype: Being one base from a much bigger clone, this may be a read error. The rearrangement links TRBV6-2 or TRBV6-3 to TRBJ2-1; 9 bases align to TRBD2. Trimming cost V 5 bases and J 3 bases; bases outside gene matches: 5. Looked up from germline, CDR1 is MNHEY and CDR2 is SVGEGT. The CDR3 covers 15 residues. CDR3 loop: CASSHLAGNYNEQFF. The CDR3 bases are TGTGCCAGCAGTCACCTAGCGGGGAACTACAATGAGCAGTTCTTC.

Many counts were recorded for this clonotype. For the CDR3, the DNA is TGTGCCAGCAGTGAGGACTACTTCTACGAGCAGTACTTC. Translation: CASSEDYFYEQYF. The chain joins TRBV2 to TRBJ2-7; perhaps TRBD2 as D (6 bases). The germline gives CDR1 SNHLY, CDR2 FYNNEI. This CDR3 has 13 residues. Trimming pared 3 bases from V and 3 bases from J, leaving 9 bases between.

The chain carries TRBV20-1 and TRBJ1-3, with TRBD1 as a possible D gene (6 bases). The CDR3 totals 16 residues. The germline CDR1 and CDR2 sequences are DFQATT and SNEGSKA (reference sequence). With 1 base removed from V and 2 bases from J, the gap between germline ends came to 15 bases. CDR3 DNA sequence: TGCAGTGCTAGAGGATTACTTCAGGGGACTGGAAACACCATATATTTT. Translated: CSARGLLQGTGNTIYF.

This clonotype has more than one count but fewer than ten. The rearrangement links TRBV12-3 or TRBV12-4 to TRBJ2-7, with TRBD2 as a possible D gene (6 bases). The CDR3 extends over 14 amino acids. Trimming pared 7 bases from V and 1 base from J, leaving 14 bases between. The CDR3 reads CASTLGGQSYEQYF. The CDR3 coding sequence is TGTGCCAGCACCCTAGGAGGGCAATCCTACGAGCAGTACTTC.

This clonotype was picked up many times. V gene TRBV3-1 combines with J gene TRBJ2-7, with D uncertain. Per the germline V gene, CDR1 is LGHDT and CDR2 is YNNKEL (reference sequence). Trimming shortened V by 6 bases and J by 2 bases, and 8 bases separated the two germline ends. The CDR3 loop spans 12 amino acids. DNA of the CDR3: TGTGCCAGCAGTCAGGTACCCTACGAGCAGTACTTC. This sequence encodes CASSQVPYEQYF.

V is TRBV6-5 and J is TRBJ2-5; 9 nucleotides align to TRBD1. This CDR3 is built from 15 residues. V lost 6 bases and J lost 5; bases outside the gene matches: 10. CDR1 MNHEY and CDR2 SVGAGI come from the germline V gene. The CDR3 DNA sequence: TGTGCCAGCAGCTTTCTCGGGACAGGGCCGGAGACCCAGTACTTC. It encodes CASSFLGTGPETQYF.

This clonotype was counted many times. This chain connects TRBV28 to TRBJ1-5, with D maybe TRBD1 (5 bases). CDR3 size: 13 residues. CDR1 and CDR2 (germline): MDHEN, SYDVKM. The V and J ends lost 4 bases and 9 bases respectively, with 13 bases between them. CDR3: CASSSDRRGPQHF. In DNA, the CDR3 is TGTGCCAGCAGTTCGGATCGAAGGGGGCCCCAGCATTTT.

To note about this clonotype: This may stem from a read error, because a much larger clone lies one nucleotide away. The gene calls are TRBV28 and TRBJ2-1; 7 nucleotides match TRBD2. Germline V gene data show CDR1 as MDHEN and CDR2 as SYDVKM. The CDR3 sequence is 15 residues long. The V segment lost 5 bases and the J segment 5 bases; nucleotides outside the gene matches: 9. DNA of the CDR3: TGTGCCAGCAGTCCCTCCAGGGCGGGGGACAATGAGCAGTTCTTC. Its protein is CASSPSRAGDNEQFF.

A few counts support this clonotype. V is TRBV20-1 and J is TRBJ2-1; TRBD2 aligns across 11 bases. J gave up 8 bases and V 0 bases, and 9 bases lay outside the gene matches. The length of the CDR3 is 16 residues. Germline-derived CDR1 and CDR2 are DFQATT and SNEGSKA (reference sequence). The CDR3 protein is CSARDSLAGEIYEQFF. In DNA form, the CDR3 reads TGCAGTGCTAGAGATTCACTAGCGGGAGAGATCTATGAGCAGTTCTTC.

The rearrangement joins TRBV7-8 to TRBJ1-2; D may be TRBD1 (6 bases). This CDR3 has 16 amino acids. Between the trimmed V and J ends, which lost 0 bases and 4 bases, there was a span of 15 bases. In germline, CDR1 is SGHVS, CDR2 FQNEAQ. The CDR3 DNA follows: TGTGCCAGCAGCTTAGCTCTATCGGGGGGCGGCTATGGCTACACCTTC. It yields the protein CASSLALSGGGYGYTF.

This clonotype has ten or more counts. This sequence joins TRBV9 and TRBJ2-3, with 7 bases aligning to TRBD2. Germline loops: CDR1 SGDLS, CDR2 YYNGEE. There are 15 residues in the CDR3. Trimming removed 2 bases from V and 0 bases from J; junction bases left unmatched: 3. The chain's CDR3 is CASSVRDYSTDTQYF. CDR3 bases: TGTGCCAGCAGCGTCCGGGACTACAGCACAGATACGCAGTATTTT.

The sample holds a few counts of this clonotype. The chain joins TRBV7-3 to TRBJ2-2; D is possibly TRBD1 (6 bases). The CDR3 is 15 amino acids. Germline CDR1 reads SGHTA; CDR2 reads FQGTGA. V gave up 4 bases and J gave up 3 bases, with 12 bases separating them. DNA of the CDR3: TGTGCCAGCAGCTCCGGGCACAGGGACACCGGGGAGCTGTTTTTT. Its translation is CASSSGHRDTGELFF.

CDR3 in amino acids: CASSSAGTSGRSTDTQYF. CDR3 nucleotide sequence: TGTGCCAGCAGCTCCGCCGGGACTAGCGGACGTAGCACAGATACGCAGTATTTT. The J gene is TRBJ2-3, the V gene TRBV5-4; 11 bases are shared with TRBD2. The CDR3 has 18 residues. Trimming at V came to 3 bases and at J to 0 bases, leaving 9 bases not matched to a gene. Per the germline V gene, CDR1 is SGHNT and CDR2 is YYREEE (reference sequence).

This clonotype has at least ten counts. The genes are TRBV24-1 and TRBJ1-2; a weak D match, TRBD1 (6 bases). Per the germline V gene, CDR1 is KGHDR and CDR2 is SFDVKD. This CDR3 region has 14 residues. Trimming took off 3 bases at V and 5 bases at J, with 12 bases between the two ends. Here the CDR3 reads CATSDADREYGYTF. CDR3 DNA sequence: TGTGCCACCAGTGATGCGGACAGAGAATATGGCTACACCTTC.

The rearrangement joins TRBV20-1 to TRBJ1-5, with 7 bases fitting TRBD1. Per germline, CDR1 DFQATT and CDR2 SNEGSKA (reference sequence). This CDR3 has 14 amino acids. Trimming cost V 1 base and J 5 bases; bases outside gene matches: 5. CDR3 in amino acids: CSARAYQGDQPQHF. Here the CDR3 DNA reads TGCAGTGCTAGAGCTTATCAGGGGGATCAGCCCCAGCATTTT.